This T cell receptor (beta chain) originates from a study of blood T cell repertoires in COVID-19. The wider study: Some COVID-19 samples were acute and others convalescent; all came from the United States, Italy and Spain.

Produced via immunoSEQ multiplex PCR; TCRdb's table is partial and in-frame only. Here the sample spans over 60,000 clones, approximately 89% being singletons. CDR3 length: 15 amino acids. CDR1 is SGHDN, CDR2 FVKESK, per germline. The trim removed 4 bases at V and 5 bases at J, leaving 11 bases unmatched. The genes are TRBV14 and TRBJ2-7; 7 bases are shared with TRBD1. The sequence derives from a woman in her sixties or seventies with acute or convalescent COVID-19. The sequenced sample was peripheral blood. In nucleotides, the CDR3 is TGTGCCAGCAGCCGGGAACAGGGGTTTTGGGACGAGCAGTACTTC. It translates to CASSREQGFWDEQYF.